The following is a T cell receptor (beta chain) sequence with its context. This sample was included in a study of TIL therapy for anti-PD-1-resistant metastatic lung cancer. Sequencing used immunoSEQ v3. Clones were sequenced by immunoSEQ multiplex PCR, and TCRdb holds only the in-frame ones, with some missing. The sample lists fewer than 20,000 clones, around 82% occurring once. This CDR3 has 15 residues. Germline loops: CDR1 SGHNT, CDR2 YYREEE (reference sequence). V lost 2 bases and J lost 3; bases outside the gene matches: 5. Time point in this sample: pre-treatment sample, taken before nivolumab and TIL therapy.

The rearrangement joins TRBV5-4 to TRBJ2-3; 8 bases agree with TRBD2. The sample was blood, taken at baseline. This sequence originates from a person between 25 and 79 years old with non-small cell lung cancer. CDR3 nucleotide sequence: TGTGCCAGCAGCTTCGCGGGAGGTGGGACAGATACGCAGTATTTT. As protein: CASSFAGGGTDTQYF.